Each of the 22 T cell receptor beta chains below was sequenced from the same sample in a study of OX40 agonist ivuxolimab in advanced cancers. Library generation was performed with the immunoSEQ multiplex PCR assay. Here the immuneACCESS table is served through TCRdb, limited to in-frame sequences with V and J called. Missing clones are a known gap in these copies; in checked studies unresolved V genes cover under half, and the rest lacks a known reason. For this sample the table gives 150,000 to 180,000 clones, of which around 94% were detected only once. The ten largest clonotypes hold 0.31% of the sample. The sequenced sample was CD4+ or CD8+ T cells sorted from blood, obtained in a trial of the OX40 agonist ivuxolimab. Receptor source: an adult with an advanced solid tumor such as melanoma, head and neck, liver or kidney cancer.

The rearrangement uses TRBV7-2 and TRBJ1-4; 8 positions agree with TRBD1. The ends lost 5 bases at V and 8 bases at J; junction bases unmatched: 7. The CDR3 extends over 14 amino acids. Germline values: CDR1 SGHTA, CDR2 FQGNSA. CDR3: CASSPGQGWEKLFF. CDR3 DNA: TGTGCCAGCAGCCCCGGACAGGGTTGGGAAAAACTGTTTTTT.

The J gene is TRBJ2-2, the V gene TRBV30; 14 bases align to TRBD2. Germline V CDR1 and CDR2: GTSNPN, SVGIG (reference sequence). Germline trimming cut 5 bases from V and 4 bases from J; bases unmatched to any gene: 12. This CDR3 is built from 18 residues. The CDR3 region has the DNA TGTGCCTGGGCCACCGGGACTAGCGGGAGTTGGGGCACCGGGGAGCTGTTTTTT. Translating it yields CAWATGTSGSWGTGELFF.

This clone was seen a single time. The V call is TRBV28, the J call TRBJ1-1; D is unresolved. This CDR3 comprises 13 residues. Trimming shortened V by 7 bases and J by 10 bases, and 19 bases separated the two germline ends. Germline CDR1 reads MDHEN; CDR2 reads SYDVKM. In DNA, the CDR3 is TGTGCCAGCAATATAGGGAACCACAGAGGAGCTTTCTTT. Translation: CASNIGNHRGAFF.

The rearrangement joins TRBV11-3 to TRBJ2-1; no clear D gene. The CDR3 is 12 residues long. CDR1 is SGHNT, CDR2 YENEEA, per germline. The ends were cut back, 1 base at V and 10 bases at J, with 8 bases in the middle. DNA for the CDR3: TGTGCCAGCAGCTTAGCCTCAGGAGAGCAGTTCTTC. This codes for CASSLASGEQFF.

The rearrangement uses TRBV30 and TRBJ1-5; TRBD1 is a possible D gene (6 bases). From germline, CDR1 is GTSNPN and CDR2 SVGIG (reference sequence). The CDR3 is 15 amino acids. With 0 bases removed from V and 3 bases from J, the gap between germline ends came to 12 bases. In DNA, the CDR3 is TGTGCCTGGAGTGTAACACGGACAGTCAATCAGCCCCAGCATTTT. This codes for CAWSVTRTVNQPQHF.

The chain links TRBV7-6 to TRBJ1-6; D is uncertain. The CDR3 runs to 14 residues. V was clipped by 1 base and J by 7 bases, with 8 bases between them. Germline V gene lookup returns CDR1 SGHVS and CDR2 FNYEAQ. In nucleotides, the CDR3 is TGTGCCAGCAGCTTAGAATCCGGGAATTCACCCCTCCACTTT. The encoded protein is CASSLESGNSPLHF.

The gene calls are TRBV19 and TRBJ1-5; maybe TRBD1 (6 bases). The V gene lost 5 bases and the J gene lost 7 bases, with 18 bases spanning the gap. Germline V gene lookup returns CDR1 LNHDA and CDR2 SQIVND (reference sequence). This CDR3 has 15 amino acids. CDR3: CASSPLGGSRQPQHF. CDR3 nucleotide sequence: TGTGCCAGTAGTCCCCTAGGGGGAAGTCGCCAGCCCCAGCATTTT.

The rearrangement links TRBV18 to TRBJ1-4; 7 bases are a match to TRBD1. CDR3 length equals 15 residues. The V gene end was trimmed by 4 bases and the J gene end by 0 bases; junction bases not matched to a gene: 2. Looked up from germline, CDR1 is KGHSH and CDR2 is LQKENI. The chain's CDR3 is CASSQGAATNEKLFF. CDR3 DNA: TGTGCCAGCTCACAGGGGGCTGCAACTAATGAAAAACTGTTTTTT.

V is TRBV9 and J is TRBJ2-2; 7 bases map to TRBD2. Germline CDR1 reads SGDLS; CDR2 reads YYNGEE. The CDR3 totals 14 residues. The V segment lost 6 bases and the J segment 1 base; nucleotides outside the gene matches: 3. CDR3 residues: CASTGGMNTGELFF. Here the CDR3 DNA reads TGTGCCAGCACGGGAGGCATGAACACCGGGGAGCTGTTTTTT.

The rearrangement links TRBV4-3 to TRBJ2-7; D possibly matches TRBD1 or TRBD2 (5 bases each). This CDR3 contains 15 residues. Germline assignment: CDR1 LGHNA and CDR2 YSLEER. With 1 base removed from V and 3 bases from J, the gap between germline ends came to 13 bases. CDR3 amino acids: CASSQAGPAHYEQYF. CDR3 sequence (DNA): TGCGCCAGCAGCCAAGCGGGACCGGCTCACTACGAGCAGTACTTC.

The chain uses TRBV27 and TRBJ1-4, with TRBD1 matching 8 bases. Germline values: CDR1 MNHEY, CDR2 SMNVEV (reference sequence). The length of the CDR3 is 15 residues. Trimming took 7 bases from V and 8 from J; bases not matched to a gene: 12. CDR3 sequence (DNA): TGTGCCAGCACCAAATGGACAGGGAAGGCGGAAAAACTGTTTTTT. Its translation is CASTKWTGKAEKLFF. Filled out from reference TRBV27 and TRBJ1-4, the complete variable domain reads EAQVTQNPRYLITVTGKKLTVTCSQNMNHEYMSWYRQDPGLGLRQIYYSMNVEVTDKGDVPEGYKVSRKEKRNFPLILESPSPNQTSLYFCASTKWTGKAEKLFFGSGTQLSVL.

The table lists this clone with a count of one. The chain carries TRBV5-4 and TRBJ1-5; no reliable D call. The V gene lost 2 bases and the J gene lost 3 bases, with 9 bases spanning the gap. The CDR3 runs 14 residues. Germline loops: CDR1 SGHNT, CDR2 YYREEE (reference sequence). CDR3 in DNA: TGTGCCAGCAGCTTCGGGCGAATCAATCAGCCCCAGCATTTT. The encoded protein is CASSFGRINQPQHF.

This chain joins TRBV11-2 and TRBJ2-5; 13 bases map to TRBD2. Trimming at V came to 3 bases and at J to 4 bases, leaving 5 bases not matched to a gene. The CDR3 is made up of 16 amino acids. Germline CDR1 reads SGHAT; CDR2 reads FQNNGV. The chain's CDR3 is CASSFGTSGIRETQYF. DNA of the CDR3: TGTGCCAGCAGCTTCGGGACTAGCGGGATCAGAGAGACCCAGTACTTC.

This sequence joins TRBV5-4 and TRBJ1-2; tentative D call: TRBD1 (5 bases). The CDR3 is made up of 16 amino acids. V gave up 4 bases and J gave up 5 bases, with 21 bases separating them. CDR1 SGHNT and CDR2 YYREEE come from the germline V gene (reference sequence). DNA of the CDR3: TGTGCCAGCAGCCGAGGGACCCCCGGGGCCAGGTATGGCTACACCTTC. Translating it yields CASSRGTPGARYGYTF.

This rearrangement joins TRBV15 to TRBJ2-1, with no clear D. V lost 4 bases and J lost 5, with 9 bases in between. Germline V gene sequence: CDR1 LNHNV, CDR2 YYDKDF (reference sequence). There are 13 residues in the CDR3. The CDR3 DNA sequence: TGTGCCACCAGCACCCAGGCGGACAATGAGCAGTTCTTC. Translating gives CATSTQADNEQFF.

The chain carries TRBV5-4 and TRBJ1-6; no firm D call. The germline CDR1 and CDR2 sequences are SGHNT and YYREEE (reference sequence). The CDR3 runs 13 residues. The V gene lost 6 bases and the J gene lost 10 bases, with 14 bases spanning the gap. CDR3 DNA: TGTGCCAGCAACTCGGGGAGGGCGTCACCCCTCCACTTT. This encodes CASNSGRASPLHF.

The V and J genes are TRBV7-2 and TRBJ2-1; 11 bases are shared with TRBD2. J gave up 5 bases and V 4 bases, and 10 bases lay outside the gene matches. The CDR3 consists of 17 residues. Germline lookup yields CDR1 SGHTA and CDR2 FQGNSA. CDR3 sequence: CASSSKAPGLADNEQFF. DNA of the CDR3: TGTGCCAGCAGCTCAAAGGCACCGGGACTAGCGGACAATGAGCAGTTCTTC.

The chain joins TRBV10-1 to TRBJ1-1, with unresolved D. V was trimmed by 3 bases and J by 8 bases, leaving 13 bases between them. This CDR3 region has 13 residues. The V gene's germline CDR1 is WNHNN and CDR2 SYGVQD (reference sequence). The CDR3: CASSDRLGAEAFF. The CDR3 DNA is TGCGCCAGCAGTGACAGGCTTGGAGCGGAAGCTTTCTTT.

The gene calls are TRBV4-1 and TRBJ2-5; possible D gene TRBD1, 5 bases. Trimming removed 3 bases at V and 5 bases at J, with 7 bases between. CDR1 is MGHRA, CDR2 YSYEKL, per germline. The CDR3 is made up of 12 amino acids. CDR3 DNA sequence: TGCGCCAGCAGCCAGACAGAGGAGACCCAGTACTTC. It is translated as CASSQTEETQYF.

This chain connects TRBV28 to TRBJ2-1, with 9 bases aligning to TRBD1. The V gene end was trimmed by 5 bases and the J gene end by 5 bases; junction bases not matched to a gene: 4. The CDR3 contains 14 residues. The germline V gene has CDR1 MDHEN and CDR2 SYDVKM. The DNA of the CDR3 is TGTGCCAGCAGTCCCGGGACAGGGAACAATGAGCAGTTCTTC. This encodes CASSPGTGNNEQFF. Looking up the rest from reference TRBV28 and TRBJ2-1 gives the full variable domain: DVKVTQSSRYLVKRTGEKVFLECVQDMDHENMFWYRQDPGLGLRLIYFSYDVKMKEKGDIPEGYSVSREKKERFSLILESASTNQTSMYLCASSPGTGNNEQFFGPGTRLTVL.

The rearrangement joins TRBV6-6 to TRBJ1-6; D is perhaps TRBD1 (5 bases). Germline V gene data show CDR1 as MNHNY and CDR2 as SVGAGI (reference sequence). This CDR3 is built from 15 residues. V was pared by 0 bases and J by 10 bases, with 13 bases between. The CDR3 coding sequence is TGTGCCAGCAGTTACTCGAGGGGCGTCGCCTCACCCCTCCACTTT. Its translation: CASSYSRGVASPLHF.

The chain links TRBV5-1 to TRBJ2-2, with 9 bases that match TRBD1. This CDR3 comprises 15 residues. V dropped 4 bases and J dropped 4; count of bases not matched to a gene: 5. The germline gives CDR1 SGHRS, CDR2 YFSETQ. The chain's CDR3 is CASSIGTGSTGELFF. The CDR3, as DNA: TGCGCCAGCAGCATCGGGACAGGGAGCACCGGGGAGCTGTTTTTT.